This T cell receptor (beta chain) originates from a study of shared clonotypes between healthy human individuals. It was CD45RO-negative cells, positively selected for CCR7, that made up naive CD8 cells, with terminally differentiated effector memory CD45RA+ cells excluded. V was pared by 2 bases and J by 4 bases, with 10 bases between. This CDR3 has 14 residues. Germline lookup yields CDR1 LGHNT and CDR2 FRNRAP. Generated by immunoSEQ multiplex PCR, the TCRdb table keeps only in-frame clones and is missing some. The sample records 1.5 million to 2.5 million clones, 85% to 95% being singletons. The chain is built from TRBV12-5 and TRBJ2-3; tentatively, D is TRBD1 (5 bases). The receptor was derived from a man aged 18 to 35 in good health. The sequenced sample consisted of naive CD8+ T cells sorted from blood. The CDR3 sequence is CASGLIQGADTQYF. The CDR3 coding sequence is TGTGCTAGTGGTTTGATTCAGGGTGCAGATACGCAGTATTTT.